The 18 T cell receptor beta chains below come from one sample, sequenced in a study of cytomegalovirus exposure and HLA in healthy donors. 13 Jbeta primers and 60 Vbeta primers were used for the PCR. Sequencing used immunoSEQ multiplex PCR; TCRdb keeps in-frame clones, though not all of them. Of approximately 170,000 clones listed, just over 70% are singletons. The source material was PBMCs. These TCRs come from a man aged 18 to 29 in good health and CMV-seropositive.

This clone was picked up a small number of times. The identical CDR3 is also encoded by other nucleotide sequences in the sample. The chain joins TRBV27 to TRBJ1-5, with D possibly TRBD1 on 5 matching bases. In germline, CDR1 is MNHEY, CDR2 SMNVEV (reference sequence). The CDR3 loop spans 16 amino acids. Trimming left V 2 bases short and J 1 base short, with 12 bases between. In DNA, the CDR3 is TGTGCCAGCAGTTTAAGGCTGGCAGGGAGCAATCAGCCCCAGCATTTT. It is translated as CASSLRLAGSNQPQHF.

CDR3 coding DNA: TGTGCCAGCAGTTACGAGAAGAATCAGCCCCAGCATTTT. As protein: CASSYEKNQPQHF. The chain joins TRBV6-6 to TRBJ1-5; no firm D call. The CDR3 runs 13 residues. V lost 2 bases and J 4 bases, leaving 6 bases between the germline ends. Germline CDR1 and CDR2: MNHNY and SVGAGI (reference sequence).

The V call is TRBV7-8, the J call TRBJ2-7; 9 positions match TRBD2. CDR3 length equals 18 residues. Losses at the gene ends were 5 bases for V and 5 bases for J; bases not matched to a gene: 19. Germline V gene sequence: CDR1 SGHVS, CDR2 FQNEAQ. The CDR3 loop reads CASSPTLPGREGPHEQYV. CDR3 bases: TGTGCCAGCAGCCCGACACTCCCGGGGCGGGAGGGCCCCCACGAGCAGTACGTC.

The rearrangement uses TRBV7-8 and TRBJ2-2; no definite D call. The CDR3 sequence is 15 residues long. Per germline, CDR1 SGHVS and CDR2 FQNEAQ. Trimming left V 2 bases short and J 6 bases short, with 13 bases between. DNA of the CDR3: TGTGCCAGCAGCTTACTATCTGCCCGAGCCGGGGAGCTGTTTTTT. Amino acid sequence: CASSLLSARAGELFF.

V usage is TRBV11-2 and J usage is TRBJ2-2, with D unresolved. In germline, CDR1 is SGHAT, CDR2 FQNNGV. This CDR3 has 13 residues. V was cut by 3 bases and J by 3 bases, with 5 bases left in between. The CDR3 region is CASSLGYTGELFF. Here the CDR3 DNA reads TGTGCCAGCAGCTTGGGCTACACCGGGGAGCTGTTTTTT.

This clone has just a few counts. The CDR3 DNA is TGTGCCAGCAGCTTGGCCATCCGGCGGGCCCACAATGAGCAGTTCTTC. This translates into CASSLAIRRAHNEQFF. This sequence joins TRBV5-4 and TRBJ2-1; D is perhaps TRBD2 (5 bases). CDR1 is SGHNT, CDR2 YYREEE, per germline (reference sequence). The CDR3 has 16 residues. Trimming took off 0 bases at V and 5 bases at J, with 15 bases between the two ends. The full variable domain, its missing parts supplied by reference TRBV5-4 and TRBJ2-1, is ETGVTQSPTHLIKTRGQQVTLRCSSQSGHNTVSWYQQALGQGPQFIFQYYREEENGRGNFPPRFSGLQFPNYSSELNVNALELDDSALYLCASSLAIRRAHNEQFFGPGTRLTVL.

The genes are TRBV7-8 and TRBJ2-1, with D possibly TRBD2 on 6 matching bases. This CDR3 has 11 residues. Per germline, CDR1 SGHVS and CDR2 FQNEAQ. V dropped 8 bases and J dropped 9 bases, with 11 bases sitting between them. CDR3 region: CASRGAGEQFF. CDR3 DNA sequence: TGTGCCAGCCGCGGGGCGGGTGAGCAGTTCTTC.

The gene calls are TRBV4-1 and TRBJ2-5; D is possibly TRBD1 (6 bases). Germline V gene sequence: CDR1 MGHRA, CDR2 YSYEKL. V was shortened by 0 bases and J by 3 bases, with 11 bases between the two germline ends. This CDR3 contains 15 residues. The CDR3 is CASSQDWQGKETQYF. In nucleotides, the CDR3 is TGCGCCAGCAGCCAAGATTGGCAGGGGAAAGAGACCCAGTACTTC.

This clone was seen more than once but under ten times. The chain uses TRBV4-2 and TRBJ1-1; no definite D call. Germline CDR1 LGHNA, CDR2 YNFKEQ. Trimming removed 1 base at V and 5 bases at J, with 8 bases between. This CDR3 is 13 amino acids long. As DNA, the CDR3 is TGTGCCAGCAGCCAAGTCCCCGAGACTGAAGCTTTCTTT. It translates to CASSQVPETEAFF.

This chain links TRBV5-6 with TRBJ2-1, with no clear D. CDR3 length equals 14 residues. Germline V gives CDR1 SGHDT, CDR2 YYEEEE. Trimming pared 1 base from V and 0 bases from J, leaving 5 bases between. The CDR3 loop reads CASSLYSSYNEQFF. CDR3 in DNA: TGTGCCAGCAGCTTGTACAGCTCCTACAATGAGCAGTTCTTC.

The genes are TRBV5-6 and TRBJ2-7, with TRBD1 matching over 12 bases. Germline V lookup: CDR1 SGHDT, CDR2 YYEEEE. The V and J ends lost 3 bases and 4 bases, in that order; junction bases with no gene match: 8. CDR3 length: 16 amino acids. The CDR3 region is CASSSRDRGQRYEQYV. The CDR3 bases are TGTGCCAGCAGCTCTAGGGACAGGGGGCAGAGATACGAGCAGTACGTC.

The rearrangement uses TRBV9 and TRBJ1-1, with no clear D. V lost 0 bases and J 4 bases, leaving 13 bases between the germline ends. The germline V gene has CDR1 SGDLS and CDR2 YYNGEE. The CDR3 is made up of 15 amino acids. The CDR3 DNA sequence: TGTGCCAGCAGCGTAGGAACAAACGCGGGCACTGAAGCTTTCTTT. It specifies CASSVGTNAGTEAFF. Full variable domain (missing parts from reference TRBV9 and TRBJ1-1): DSGVTQTPKHLITATGQRVTLRCSPRSGDLSVYWYQQSLDQGLQFLIQYYNGEERAKGNILERFSAQQFPDLHSELNLSSLELGDSALYFCASSVGTNAGTEAFFGQGTRLTVV.

This clone was observed a handful of times. This rearrangement joins TRBV5-4 to TRBJ1-1; D unclear. Germline V gives CDR1 SGHNT, CDR2 YYREEE (reference sequence). V dropped 7 bases and J dropped 4 bases, with 17 bases sitting between them. The CDR3 runs 14 residues. CDR3 residues: CASGSRRGSTEAFF. The DNA for the CDR3 is TGTGCCAGCGGTTCGAGACGGGGAAGCACTGAAGCTTTCTTT.

This chain connects TRBV2 to TRBJ1-1; 10 bases line up with TRBD1. CDR1 is SNHLY and CDR2 is FYNNEI in the germline V gene. J lost 4 bases, V lost 6 bases, and 2 bases had no gene match. This CDR3 is 13 amino acids long. This CDR3 is CASSRTGGTEAFF. The CDR3, as DNA: TGTGCCAGCAGCAGGACAGGGGGCACTGAAGCTTTCTTT. The complete variable domain, with remaining parts taken from reference TRBV2 and TRBJ1-1, reads EPEVTQTPSHQVTQMGQEVILRCVPISNHLYFYWYRQILGQKVEFLVSFYNNEISEKSEIFDDQFSVERPDGSNFTLKIRSTKLEDSAMYFCASSRTGGTEAFFGQGTRLTVV.

This clone was detected only a few times. The V and J genes are TRBV18 and TRBJ1-1; no clear D gene. Germline CDR1 KGHSH, CDR2 LQKENI. The CDR3 is 16 amino acids. The V and J ends lost 3 bases and 1 base respectively, with 15 bases between them. The CDR3 DNA sequence: TGTGCCAGCTCACCGACACGGTTACTGGAGAACACTGAAGCTTTCTTT. This gives the protein CASSPTRLLENTEAFF.

The CDR3: CASSATDLNTEAFF. CDR3 nucleotide sequence: TGTGCCAGCAGTGCGACAGACCTCAACACTGAAGCTTTCTTT. This chain uses TRBV6-5 with TRBJ1-1; D may be TRBD1 (5 bases). Trimming took off 5 bases at V and 2 bases at J, with 12 bases between the two ends. The CDR3 has 14 residues. Germline CDR1 and CDR2: MNHEY and SVGAGI.

The chain couples TRBV18 to TRBJ1-1; D gene ambiguous. Trimming removed 4 bases from V and 0 bases from J, with 9 bases in between. This CDR3 is built from 14 residues. CDR1 is KGHSH and CDR2 is LQKENI in the germline V gene. The CDR3 DNA is TGTGCCAGCTCACTTAAAACTCTGAACACTGAAGCTTTCTTT. This translates into CASSLKTLNTEAFF.

This rearrangement joins TRBV5-1 to TRBJ2-1, with D tentatively TRBD2 (6 bases). The CDR3 sequence is 13 residues long. CDR1 and CDR2 from the germline V gene are SGHRS and YFSETQ. Trimming removed 7 bases at V and 5 bases at J, with 13 bases between. CDR3: CASALGRNNEQFF. CDR3 nucleotides: TGCGCCAGCGCCCTTGGGAGGAACAATGAGCAGTTCTTC. Full variable domain (outside the CDR3, taken from reference TRBV5-1 and TRBJ2-1): KAGVTQTPRYLIKTRGQQVTLSCSPISGHRSVSWYQQTPGQGLQFLFEYFSETQRNKGNFPGRFSGRQFSNSRSEMNVSTLELGDSALYLCASALGRNNEQFFGPGTRLTVL.